The clone carrying this T cell receptor beta chain occurred many times. The sample originates from a study of blood T cell repertoires in COVID-19. The overall study: Italy, Spain and the United States were the sources of the convalescent and acute COVID-19 samples. Sources were T cells, B-cell-depleted T cells, or PBMCs; the material itself was cDNA or gDNA.

Germline V gene lookup returns CDR1 MNHNY and CDR2 SVGAGI (reference sequence). The CDR3 sequence is 12 residues long. The ends were cut back, 4 bases at V and 6 bases at J, with 7 bases in the middle. As processed by the authors: Estimates of nucleated cell counts were drawn from the amplification of reference gene primers. The method was immunoSEQ multiplex PCR; TCRdb's version includes in-frame clones alone and lacks a portion of them. V, J and clone size are those of that table, while D and trimming were read from the DNA. The sample lists about 360,000 clones, 70% to 90% seen once, with just over 7% in the top ten.

This chain uses TRBV6-6 with TRBJ2-1; D not certain. The sequence was obtained from a woman aged 60-75 years with COVID-19, enrolled during active disease. Sequenced material: peripheral blood. CDR3 in DNA: TGTGCCAGCAGTTCCCCGGGCAATGAGCAGTTCTTC. Protein: CASSSPGNEQFF.